This TCR beta chain was found in a study of T-cell reconstitution after alpha-beta-depleted transplantation in children. Study results and limitations: The study reportedly traced alpha-beta T cells about two months after transplant to several hundred expanded graft clones. When one year had passed after transplant, most T-cell counts and diversity came from newly produced T cells. Diversity of TCRbeta at day 60 was high in some patients, arising from surviving recipient T cells and thymic progenitors.

Remarks on this clonotype: Its antigen is currently unknown.

Unique molecular identifiers were built into the TCRbeta library. In TCRdb, the PCR reads were re-called with MiXCR into one record per CDR3 protein. The sample includes about 610,000 distinct CDR3 sequences, 25% to 30% of them seen just once. This CDR3 comprises 14 residues. Trimming at V came to 3 bases and at J to 5 bases, leaving 5 bases not matched to a gene. The sample here was PBMCs, taken before TCRalphabeta/CD19-depleted stem cell transplant. The clonotype originates from a boy younger than two with Wiskott-Aldrich syndrome, due to receive a stem cell transplant. The V call is TRBV12-3 or TRBV12-4, the J call TRBJ1-2; 8 positions agree with TRBD1. CDR3: CASSFGRTGYGYTF. For the CDR3, the DNA is TGTGCCAGCAGTTTCGGCCGGACAGGGTATGGCTACACCTTC.